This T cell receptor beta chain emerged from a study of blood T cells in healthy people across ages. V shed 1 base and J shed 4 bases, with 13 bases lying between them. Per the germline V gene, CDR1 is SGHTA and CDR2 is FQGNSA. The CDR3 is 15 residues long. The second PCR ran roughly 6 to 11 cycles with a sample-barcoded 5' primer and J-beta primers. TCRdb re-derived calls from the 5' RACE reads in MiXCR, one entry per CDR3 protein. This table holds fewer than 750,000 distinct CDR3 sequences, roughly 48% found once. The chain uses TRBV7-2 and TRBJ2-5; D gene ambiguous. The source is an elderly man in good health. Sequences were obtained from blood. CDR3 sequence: CASSLDPTRSETQYF. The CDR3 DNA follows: TGTGCCAGCAGCTTAGACCCAACTCGATCAGAGACCCAGTACTTC.